Below are 20 T cell receptor beta chains sequenced from a single sample in a study of blood T cell repertoires in COVID-19. Produced via immunoSEQ multiplex PCR; TCRdb's table is partial and in-frame only. The sample contains 150,000 to 200,000 clones, over 75% of which appear only once. Sequences were obtained from peripheral blood. These receptors were collected from a human donor with active or convalescent COVID-19. The donor label of this sample is uncertain.

This clone was found a few times. The chain is built from TRBV12-5 and TRBJ2-1; 9 bases line up with TRBD1. The CDR3 runs to 15 residues. The trim removed 1 base at V and 8 bases at J, leaving 6 bases unmatched. In germline, CDR1 is LGHNT, CDR2 FRNRAP. CDR3 DNA sequence: TGTGCTAGTGGTTTGGCGGACAGGGGAATGGATGAGCAGTTCTTC. It translates to CASGLADRGMDEQFF. Based on the CDR3 plus reference TRBV12-5 and TRBJ2-1, the full variable domain is DARVTQTPRHKVTEMGQEVTMRCQPILGHNTVFWYRQTMMQGLELLAYFRNRAPLDDSGMPKDRFSAEMPDATLATLKIQPSEPRDSAVYFCASGLADRGMDEQFFGPGTRLTVL.

This clone has only one observation. The chain recombines TRBV12-3 or TRBV12-4 with TRBJ1-5; D is uncertain. Trimming removed 3 bases from V and 6 bases from J, with 9 bases in between. There are 13 residues in the CDR3. CDR3 loop: CASSFEETQPQHF. The CDR3 DNA sequence: TGTGCCAGCAGTTTCGAGGAGACTCAGCCCCAGCATTTT.

The gene calls are TRBV11-3 and TRBJ2-3; 10 bases agree with TRBD2. The germline CDR1 and CDR2 sequences are SGHNT and YENEEA. This CDR3 has 16 amino acids. J lost 3 bases, V lost 4 bases, and 7 bases had no gene match. For the CDR3, the DNA is TGTGCCAGCAGCTCAAACGGACTAGCGGAGACAGATACGCAGTATTTT. Protein sequence: CASSSNGLAETDTQYF.

The V gene is TRBV28, the J gene TRBJ1-2; 7 bases fit TRBD1. V trimming: 8 bases; J trimming: 4 bases; junction bases outside the gene matches: 4. CDR3 length equals 12 residues. Germline lookup yields CDR1 MDHEN and CDR2 SYDVKM. CDR3 DNA: TGTGCCAGCCGGGACAGAATCTATGGCTACACCTTC. Protein: CASRDRIYGYTF.

This sequence joins TRBV28 and TRBJ1-3, with D unresolved. The V end was cut by 2 bases, the J end by 4 bases, with 9 bases between. From germline, CDR1 is MDHEN and CDR2 SYDVKM. The CDR3 loop spans 14 amino acids. The CDR3 nucleotides read TGTGCCAGCAGTTTAACCACGGGGGGAAACACCATATATTTT. Amino acids: CASSLTTGGNTIYF.

The chain combines TRBV28 with TRBJ1-2, with 7 positions matching TRBD1. Unmatched junction bases numbered 9, after V lost 7 bases and J lost 4 bases. Per the germline V gene, CDR1 is MDHEN and CDR2 is SYDVKM. The CDR3 contains 14 residues. CDR3 in amino acids: CASTEGQAVYGYTF. The CDR3 coding sequence is TGTGCCAGCACCGAAGGACAGGCCGTCTATGGCTACACCTTC.

This chain uses TRBV3-1 (or the pseudogene TRBV3-2) with TRBJ2-1; 7 nucleotides line up with TRBD1. The CDR3 runs to 16 residues. V shed 2 bases and J 4 bases; nucleotides not matched to a gene: 8. The V gene's germline CDR1 is LGHDT and CDR2 YNNKEL (reference sequence). CDR3 DNA sequence: TGTGCCAGCAGCCAAACAGGGGTCATTCAATACAATGAGCAGTTCTTC. Its translation: CASSQTGVIQYNEQFF.

This chain links TRBV4-3 with TRBJ1-2, with 7 positions matching TRBD1. The germline CDR1 and CDR2 sequences are LGHNA and YSLEER. The CDR3 spans 16 residues. Germline trimming cut 0 bases from V and 8 bases from J; bases unmatched to any gene: 12. The CDR3 bases are TGCGCCAGCAGCCAAGATCGAAAAGGGGGCTTCGGGGGCTACACCTTC. Translating gives CASSQDRKGGFGGYTF.

The chain links TRBV7-2 to TRBJ1-2; TRBD1 matches 7 bases. V was clipped by 5 bases and J by 8 bases; unmatched bases: 11. Germline lookup yields CDR1 SGHTA and CDR2 FQGNSA. There are 14 residues in the CDR3. CDR3 residues: CASSVTGALGGYTF. CDR3 bases: TGTGCCAGCAGCGTTACAGGGGCCCTCGGGGGCTACACCTTC.

This clone was observed once. This chain links TRBV6-5 with TRBJ1-2, with D tentatively TRBD1 (5 bases). The germline V and J ends were trimmed by 5 bases and 8 bases, with 18 bases remaining between them. Germline assignment: CDR1 MNHEY and CDR2 SVGAGI. The CDR3 contains 14 residues. In nucleotides, the CDR3 is TGTGCCAGCAGTCCCTCCTTGTGGGGGGGAGGCTACACCTTC. Protein product: CASSPSLWGGGYTF.

The rearrangement joins TRBV14 to TRBJ2-7; 12 bases align to TRBD2. The J segment lost 5 bases and the V segment lost 2 bases, leaving 10 bases of the junction unmatched. The CDR3 has 17 residues. Germline loops: CDR1 SGHDN, CDR2 FVKESK. CDR3 residues: CASSQLAGGTLQNEQYF. The CDR3 DNA sequence: TGTGCCAGCAGCCAACTAGCGGGAGGGACCCTCCAGAACGAGCAGTACTTC.

The chain couples TRBV19 to TRBJ2-1, with 11 bases aligning to TRBD2. In germline, CDR1 is LNHDA, CDR2 SQIVND (reference sequence). This CDR3 contains 15 residues. V lost 5 bases and J lost 4; bases outside the gene matches: 4. For the CDR3, the DNA is TGTGCCAGTAGTCCACTAGCGGGGGCTTACAATGAGCAGTTCTTC. Its protein product is CASSPLAGAYNEQFF.

V usage is TRBV6-1 and J usage is TRBJ2-5; 7 bases match TRBD1. Germline V lookup: CDR1 MNHNS, CDR2 SASEGT. The CDR3 sequence is 16 residues long. J lost 5 bases, V lost 2 bases, and 11 bases had no gene match. The CDR3 region is CASSERVEGARETQYF. CDR3 in DNA: TGTGCCAGCAGTGAAAGGGTAGAGGGGGCAAGGGAGACCCAGTACTTC.

This sequence joins TRBV5-4 and TRBJ2-3; the D is unclear. Trimming removed 2 bases from V and 7 bases from J, with 5 bases in between. From germline, CDR1 is SGHNT and CDR2 YYREEE (reference sequence). CDR3 size: 11 residues. Here the CDR3 DNA reads TGTGCCAGCAGCTTCAGGAATACGCAGTATTTT. Translating it yields CASSFRNTQYF.

This clone occurred a few times. The chain has TRBV18 and TRBJ1-5; 7 bases agree with TRBD1. The germline gives CDR1 KGHSH, CDR2 LQKENI. The CDR3 has 15 residues. With 4 bases clipped from V and 0 bases from J, the junction kept 3 bases outside the gene matches. The CDR3: CASSRQGSSNQPQHF. The CDR3 DNA reads TGTGCCAGCTCACGACAGGGTTCTAGCAATCAGCCCCAGCATTTT.

A note on this clone: A clone one base away is much larger, so this may be a read error. The chain uses TRBV9 and TRBJ2-2; no clear D. CDR3 length: 12 amino acids. In germline, CDR1 is SGDLS, CDR2 YYNGEE. V was clipped by 0 bases and J by 7 bases, with 4 bases between them. The CDR3 DNA reads as TGTGCCAGCAGCGTAGGAGGCGGGGAGCTGTTTTTT. Translation: CASSVGGGELFF.

The V and J genes are TRBV18 and TRBJ2-5; 8 positions match TRBD1. J was trimmed by 4 bases and V by 0 bases; bases with no gene match: 10. The CDR3 runs to 17 residues. Germline CDR1 KGHSH, CDR2 LQKENI. CDR3 sequence (DNA): TGTGCCAGCTCACCACCTGTGATCAGGGGGCGCACAGAGACCCAGTACTTC. It encodes CASSPPVIRGRTETQYF.

The chain couples TRBV3-1 (or the pseudogene TRBV3-2) to TRBJ1-2, with a weak D call TRBD1 (5 bases). This CDR3 has 16 amino acids. Per germline, CDR1 LGHDT and CDR2 YNNKEL (reference sequence). The V end was cut by 3 bases, the J end by 6 bases, with 20 bases between. CDR3 in amino acids: CASSQRDSWGPHGYTF. CDR3 DNA: TGTGCCAGCAGCCAGAGGGACTCTTGGGGCCCTCATGGCTACACCTTC.

The chain is built from TRBV12-3 or TRBV12-4 and TRBJ1-1; D gene uncertain. Deletions cut 3 bases from V and 7 bases from J, with 12 bases between. CDR3 length equals 13 residues. This chain's CDR3 is CASSLQVRDEAFF. The CDR3 DNA sequence: TGTGCCAGCAGTTTGCAGGTTCGGGATGAAGCTTTCTTT.

The chain combines TRBV5-5 with TRBJ1-5; TRBD1 is a possible D gene (6 bases). Trimming removed 0 bases at V and 3 bases at J, with 16 bases between. CDR3 length: 17 residues. Per the germline V gene, CDR1 is SGHKS and CDR2 is YYEKEE (reference sequence). CDR3 sequence reads: CASSLGRTAPDNQPQHF. CDR3 coding DNA: TGTGCCAGCAGCTTGGGGAGGACAGCACCTGACAATCAGCCCCAGCATTTT.